The rows below give T cell receptor beta chains drawn from one sample of a study of blood T cell repertoires in COVID-19. Here immunoSEQ multiplex PCR was the method, and the copy in TCRdb shows in-frame clones only, minus some. The table lists 250,000 or so clones, more than 75% of them singletons. What was sequenced was PBMCs or T cells enriched from blood (not recorded which). These receptors were obtained from a man aged 40-49 years who had recovered from COVID-19. CDR3s include the opening cysteine and the closing phenylalanine or tryptophan. D genes are given only for firm matches. Clone size is not always given. Where it is, it says once, few, many or a class for expanded clones.

v_call	clone_size	d_call	j_call	cdr3_aa	cdr3_nt
TRBV6-2/TRBV6-3	once	-	TRBJ2-1	CASSYSSRVNEQFF	TGTGCCAGCAGTTACTCAAGCAGGGTCAATGAGCAGTTCTTC
TRBV15	-	TRBD2	TRBJ2-2	CATSAGLAGGPGSTGELFF	TGTGCCACCAGCGCCGGACTAGCGGGAGGGCCTGGTAGCACCGGGGAGCTGTTTTTT
TRBV19	-	-	TRBJ1-1	CASSYPGQPNTEAFF	TGTGCCAGTAGTTACCCCGGACAGCCAAACACTGAAGCTTTCTTT
TRBV6-1	-	-	TRBJ2-1	CASSEALYAGTNEQFF	TGTGCCAGCAGTGAAGCGCTTTATGCGGGGACGAATGAGCAGTTCTTC
TRBV6-5	-	-	TRBJ1-3	CASSPRGGSGNTIYF	TGTGCCAGCAGTCCACGGGGGGGCTCTGGAAACACCATATATTTT
TRBV18	-	-	TRBJ1-2	CASSQQGGYTF	TGTGCCAGCTCTCAACAGGGTGGCTACACCTTC
TRBV7-2	-	TRBD1	TRBJ1-2	CASSFTGEKGYTF	TGTGCCAGCAGCTTTACAGGGGAGAAGGGCTACACCTTC
TRBV7-6	-	-	TRBJ1-4	CASSSDGRAGEKLFF	TGTGCCAGCAGCTCAGACGGCAGGGCCGGGGAAAAACTGTTTTTT
TRBV7-2	-	TRBD2	TRBJ2-7	CASSPNRGGLEQYF	TGTGCCAGCAGCCCGAACCGGGGAGGGCTCGAGCAGTACTTC
TRBV12-5	-	TRBD1	TRBJ1-1	CASGSGTAGNTEAFF	TGTGCTAGTGGTTCGGGGACAGCAGGGAACACTGAAGCTTTCTTT
TRBV6-5	-	-	TRBJ1-4	CASSRIGVVNEKLFF	TGTGCCAGCAGCCGAATCGGGGTGGTAAATGAAAAACTGTTTTTT
TRBV30	-	-	TRBJ1-6	CAWSPTGSSYNSPLHF	TGTGCCTGGAGTCCAACAGGGAGCTCCTATAATTCACCCCTCCACTTT